A selection of T cell receptor beta chains follows, all from one sample in a study of CD8+ T cells in alopecia areata. Clones were read by immunoSEQ multiplex PCR, and TCRdb kept only the in-frame ones, dropping some. In the table there are over 60,000 clones, just over 45% of which are singletons. This sample comprised CD8+ T cells sorted from blood, obtained at roughly week 38, from a patient treated with tofacitinib. Receptors originate from a human donor with alopecia areata. Both conserved end residues are part of each CDR3. The order of the fields is clone size, V gene, D gene, J gene, CDR3 protein, CDR3 DNA. The D gene is left open where the match is weak. Clone size is shown for a subset of rows, as once, few, many or a class of expanded clone.

-	TRBV7-9	-	TRBJ2-3	CASSPGREPQYF	TGTGCCAGCAGCCCTGGCCGAGAGCCGCAGTATTTT
-	TRBV2	TRBD2	TRBJ2-2	CASSEELAGAGELFF	TGTGCCAGCAGTGAAGAACTAGCGGGCGCCGGGGAGCTGTTTTTT
once	TRBV27	-	TRBJ2-1	CASSLSRGQGGQNEQFF	TGTGCCAGCAGTTTATCGAGAGGGCAGGGGGGGCAGAATGAGCAGTTCTTC
-	TRBV15	-	TRBJ2-4	CATSRVGAGRGDIQYF	TGTGCCACCAGCAGAGTCGGGGCCGGCAGAGGGGACATTCAGTACTTC
-	TRBV10-3	-	TRBJ2-3	CAISGKDTQYF	TGTGCCATCAGTGGGAAAGATACGCAGTATTTT
few	TRBV29-1	-	TRBJ2-4	CSVVVRAKNIQYF	TGCAGCGTTGTGGTTCGAGCCAAAAACATTCAGTACTTC
-	TRBV27	-	TRBJ2-5	CASSYLQGPQETQYF	TGTGCCAGCAGTTACCTTCAGGGACCCCAAGAGACCCAGTACTTC
few	TRBV11-1	TRBD2	TRBJ2-5	CASSSSTGTKETQYF	TGTGCCAGCAGCTCAAGTACTGGGACTAAAGAGACCCAGTACTTC
-	TRBV7-9	-	TRBJ1-1	CASSLTALGTEAFF	TGTGCCAGCAGTTTGACAGCTCTGGGGACTGAAGCTTTCTTT
-	TRBV27	-	TRBJ2-7	CASSLRGIYDEQYF	TGTGCCAGCAGTTTACGGGGGATCTACGACGAGCAGTACTTC
-	TRBV5-1	-	TRBJ2-5	CASSLSRVETQYF	TGCGCCAGCAGCTTGTCGCGGGTGGAGACCCAGTACTTC
few	TRBV14	TRBD2	TRBJ2-7	CASSQGTTSGYSYEQYF	TGTGCCAGCAGCCAAGGCACCACTAGCGGGTACTCCTACGAGCAGTACTTC
few	TRBV29-1	-	TRBJ2-6	CSVVPAGANVLTF	TGCAGCGTCGTCCCTGCGGGGGCCAACGTCCTGACTTTC
-	TRBV5-6	-	TRBJ2-3	CASSRPGLANTDTQYF	TGTGCCAGCAGCCGCCCCGGGCTAGCGAACACAGATACGCAGTATTTT
-	TRBV18	TRBD2	TRBJ2-3	CASSLGTSGSTDTQYF	TGTGCCAGCTCACTCGGGACTAGCGGGAGTACAGATACGCAGTATTTT
-	TRBV29-1	TRBD2	TRBJ2-5	CSVGESGRGLETQYF	TGCAGCGTTGGAGAGTCGGGGAGGGGATTAGAGACCCAGTACTTC
-	TRBV9	TRBD2	TRBJ2-7	CASSVGTSGTYEQYF	TGTGCCAGCAGCGTAGGGACTAGCGGAACCTACGAGCAGTACTTC
-	TRBV19	-	TRBJ2-7	CASSTPTTYEQYF	TGTGCCAGTAGTACCCCAACGACCTACGAGCAGTACTTC
-	TRBV29-1	-	TRBJ2-7	CSVEDFNSYEQYF	TGCAGCGTTGAAGATTTTAACTCCTACGAGCAGTACTTC
-	TRBV30	-	TRBJ2-6	CAWSVGSGANVLTF	TGTGCCTGGAGTGTTGGATCTGGGGCCAACGTCCTGACTTTC
-	TRBV29-1	TRBD1	TRBJ1-1	CSVEGTGETNTEAFF	TGCAGCGTTGAAGGGACAGGGGAGACGAACACTGAAGCTTTCTTT
medium-sized	TRBV6-4	-	TRBJ2-3	CASSDAQFTDTQYF	TGTGCCAGCAGTGACGCCCAGTTCACAGATACGCAGTATTTT
-	TRBV19	TRBD2	TRBJ2-5	CATKMWGGPQETQYF	TGTGCCACCAAGATGTGGGGGGGACCCCAAGAGACCCAGTACTTC
few	TRBV9	-	TRBJ2-3	CASGLGTDTQYF	TGTGCCAGCGGACTGGGCACAGATACGCAGTATTTT
-	TRBV5-4	-	TRBJ2-1	CASSLGSNEQFF	TGTGCCAGCAGCTTAGGTTCTAATGAGCAGTTCTTC
few	TRBV29-1	-	TRBJ1-1	CSVHQGTITTEAFF	TGCAGCGTTCATCAGGGGACGATAACCACTGAAGCTTTCTTT
few	TRBV29-1	-	TRBJ2-7	CSVEVGTPVYEQYF	TGCAGCGTTGAAGTCGGGACACCCGTCTACGAGCAGTACTTC
-	TRBV27	TRBD2	TRBJ2-7	CASSSASLAGVYEQYF	TGTGCCAGCAGTTCCGCTTCACTAGCGGGAGTTTACGAGCAGTACTTC
-	TRBV30	-	TRBJ2-7	CAWSWDKGGEQYF	TGTGCCTGGTCTTGGGACAAGGGAGGCGAGCAGTACTTC
-	TRBV7-2	-	TRBJ1-2	CASSLEVTPRGSGYTF	TGTGCCAGCAGCTTAGAGGTCACACCTAGGGGTTCTGGCTACACCTTC
few	TRBV27	-	TRBJ1-5	CASSSQANQPQHF	TGTGCCAGCAGTTCACAGGCAAATCAGCCCCAGCATTTT
few	TRBV4-2	-	TRBJ2-3	CASRGTGTDTQYF	TGTGCCAGCCGCGGGACAGGCACAGATACGCAGTATTTT
-	TRBV9	-	TRBJ1-2	CASSVVTSAGNGYTF	TGTGCCAGCAGCGTAGTCACAAGCGCGGGGAATGGCTACACCTTC
-	TRBV7-9	-	TRBJ2-3	CASSLLWLDTQYF	TGTGCCAGCAGCTTATTATGGCTAGATACGCAGTATTTT
-	TRBV9	TRBD1	TRBJ2-1	CASSRGGSSYNEQFF	TGTGCCAGCAGCCGAGGGGGCTCCTCCTACAATGAGCAGTTCTTC
-	TRBV6-1	-	TRBJ2-1	CASSDGHGGYNEQFF	TGTGCCAGCAGTGACGGCCATGGGGGGTACAATGAGCAGTTCTTC
-	TRBV4-3	-	TRBJ2-1	CASSHTGLRGNEQFF	TGCGCCAGCAGCCACACGGGACTGCGGGGCAATGAGCAGTTCTTC
-	TRBV18	-	TRBJ2-1	CASSPPTGDNEQFF	TGTGCCAGCTCACCACCTACAGGAGACAATGAGCAGTTCTTC
-	TRBV7-9	-	TRBJ1-1	CASGMTGTEAFF	TGTGCCAGCGGTATGACAGGCACTGAAGCTTTCTTT
-	TRBV7-9	-	TRBJ2-7	CASSLESYEQYF	TGTGCCAGCAGTCTAGAGTCCTACGAGCAGTACTTC
-	TRBV7-2	-	TRBJ2-7	CASSLAVRVDEQYF	TGTGCCAGCAGCTTAGCAGTACGAGTGGACGAGCAGTACTTC
few	TRBV4-1	-	TRBJ1-2	CASSQEENSAGSYGYTF	TGCGCCAGCAGCCAAGAGGAGAACTCTGCAGGCTCCTATGGCTACACCTTC
few	TRBV29-1	-	TRBJ2-7	CSVEDRSGISYEQYF	TGCAGCGTTGAAGATAGATCTGGGATCTCCTACGAGCAGTACTTC
-	TRBV15	TRBD1	TRBJ2-3	CATSGETGGLYDTQYF	TGTGCCACCAGCGGAGAGACAGGGGGCTTATATGATACGCAGTATTTT
-	TRBV29-1	-	TRBJ2-3	CSVEGIGKGVSRTDTQYF	TGCAGCGTTGAAGGAATCGGAAAGGGGGTCAGTCGTACAGATACGCAGTATTTT
-	TRBV27	-	TRBJ1-2	CASSLGGNYGYTF	TGTGCCAGCAGTTTGGGGGGGAACTATGGCTACACCTTC
-	TRBV9	-	TRBJ2-3	CASSTGEFGTDTQYF	TGTGCCAGCAGCACCGGGGAGTTTGGGACAGATACGCAGTATTTT
few	TRBV7-7	-	TRBJ2-5	CASSLRQEETQYF	TGTGCTAGCAGCTTAAGACAGGAAGAGACCCAGTACTTC
few	TRBV29-1	-	TRBJ2-1	CSVIVVEAHRNEQFF	TGCAGCGTTATTGTCGTGGAAGCCCACCGCAATGAGCAGTTCTTC
few	TRBV29-1	-	TRBJ2-1	CSVDSSVSYNEQFF	TGCAGCGTTGATTCTAGCGTCTCCTACAATGAGCAGTTCTTC